What follows are 11 T cell receptor beta chains derived from one specimen sequenced in a study of blood T cell repertoires in COVID-19 (TCRdb year 2020). Library preparation used the immunoSEQ multiplex PCR assay. TCRdb took this table from immuneACCESS and kept in-frame rearrangements with V and J called. Such tables lack part of the clones; where checked against another copy, unresolved V genes explain under half of the gap, and the rest is unexplained. In all, the sample holds some 250,000 clones, and roughly 80% of those were seen once. In total, the top ten clones hold about 9.5% of the sample. The sequenced sample consisted of peripheral blood. The receptor source for this set is an elderly woman with acute or convalescent COVID-19.

The rearrangement uses TRBV29-1 and TRBJ2-5; the match to TRBD1 covers 10 bases. The CDR3 loop spans 13 amino acids. Germline V gives CDR1 SQVTM, CDR2 ANQGSEA. The J segment lost 3 bases and the V segment lost 7 bases, leaving 5 bases of the junction unmatched. CDR3 region: CSAWTGGKETQYF. The CDR3 DNA reads as TGCAGCGCTTGGACAGGGGGTAAAGAGACCCAGTACTTC.

This CDR3 reads CASTLRASGGANEQFF. The CDR3 DNA is TGCGCCAGCACCCTCCGGGCCAGCGGGGGGGCCAATGAGCAGTTCTTC. The chain carries TRBV4-1 and TRBJ2-1; 10 nucleotides align to TRBD2. The V gene's germline CDR1 is MGHRA and CDR2 YSYEKL. V dropped 7 bases and J dropped 6; count of bases not matched to a gene: 12. The length of the CDR3 is 16 residues.

The chain has TRBV19 and TRBJ2-5; 11 bases align to TRBD2. This CDR3 is 14 amino acids long. Germline V gives CDR1 LNHDA, CDR2 SQIVND (reference sequence). Trimming cost V 8 bases and J 2 bases; bases outside gene matches: 4. CDR3: CASALAGVQETQYF. For the CDR3, the DNA is TGTGCCAGTGCACTAGCGGGGGTACAAGAGACCCAGTACTTC.

This clone was recorded many times. V is TRBV19 and J is TRBJ2-5, with D possibly TRBD2 on 6 matching bases. This CDR3 region has 13 residues. Germline-derived CDR1 and CDR2 are LNHDA and SQIVND (reference sequence). Trimming removed 3 bases from V and 5 bases from J, with 10 bases in between. The CDR3 nucleotides are TGTGCCAGTAGTATTGGAGGGAGGGAGACCCAGTACTTC. Amino acids: CASSIGGRETQYF.

The chain employs TRBV6-5 and TRBJ2-5, with TRBD1 matching 9 bases. Germline loops: CDR1 MNHEY, CDR2 SVGAGI. This CDR3 comprises 15 residues. After removal of 7 bases from V and 5 bases from J, the junction contained 11 bases not matched to a gene. The CDR3, as DNA: TGTGCCAGCACCATCGCCGGGACAGGGTTGGAGACCCAGTACTTC. Amino acid sequence: CASTIAGTGLETQYF.

This sequence joins TRBV3-1 (or the pseudogene TRBV3-2) and TRBJ2-7; possible D gene TRBD2, 7 bases. CDR3 length: 15 amino acids. Germline V gives CDR1 LGHDT, CDR2 YNNKEL (reference sequence). V gave up 4 bases and J gave up 2 bases, with 15 bases separating them. CDR3 in DNA: TGTGCCAGCAGCCCACGGACTAGACAGGCCTACGAGCAGTACTTC. Translating gives CASSPRTRQAYEQYF.

The chain is built from TRBV6-4 and TRBJ2-2; perhaps TRBD2 as D (6 bases). The germline V and J ends were trimmed by 0 bases and 7 bases, with 9 bases remaining between them. CDR3 length equals 14 residues. Germline CDR1 and CDR2: MRHNA and SNTAGT. CDR3 DNA sequence: TGTGCCAGCAGTGACTCGAGCGGGCGCGGGGAGCTGTTTTTT. It specifies CASSDSSGRGELFF.

The chain carries TRBV27 and TRBJ2-6, with TRBD1 matching 10 bases. Germline loops: CDR1 MNHEY, CDR2 SMNVEV (reference sequence). The CDR3 extends over 16 amino acids. The V gene end was trimmed by 7 bases and the J gene end by 0 bases; junction bases not matched to a gene: 3. The CDR3 loop is CASTRQGASGANVLTF. CDR3 DNA: TGTGCCAGCACCCGACAGGGGGCCTCTGGGGCCAACGTCCTGACTTTC.

The V gene is TRBV2, the J gene TRBJ1-6; 8 nucleotides agree with TRBD1. V lost 8 bases, J lost 6 bases, and 3 bases stayed unmatched. Germline V gene lookup returns CDR1 SNHLY and CDR2 FYNNEI. The CDR3 covers 13 residues. DNA for the CDR3: TGTGCCAGCCGGGACAGGATTAATTCACCCCTCCACTTT. It translates to CASRDRINSPLHF.

This chain uses TRBV5-4 with TRBJ2-1, with D perhaps matching TRBD2 (6 bases). V shed 6 bases and J shed 7 bases, with 11 bases lying between them. CDR3 length: 12 amino acids. The germline CDR1 and CDR2 sequences are SGHNT and YYREEE (reference sequence). CDR3 protein: CASIGRGNEQFF. CDR3 bases: TGTGCCAGCATCGGGCGGGGTAATGAGCAGTTCTTC.

The chain combines TRBV29-1 with TRBJ2-3; 10 positions agree with TRBD1. Trimming cost V 4 bases and J 5 bases; bases outside gene matches: 0. The CDR3 consists of 12 residues. CDR1 is SQVTM, CDR2 ANQGSEA, per germline. CDR3 sequence (DNA): TGCAGCGTTGGGACAGGGGGAGATACGCAGTATTTT. Its translation is CSVGTGGDTQYF.